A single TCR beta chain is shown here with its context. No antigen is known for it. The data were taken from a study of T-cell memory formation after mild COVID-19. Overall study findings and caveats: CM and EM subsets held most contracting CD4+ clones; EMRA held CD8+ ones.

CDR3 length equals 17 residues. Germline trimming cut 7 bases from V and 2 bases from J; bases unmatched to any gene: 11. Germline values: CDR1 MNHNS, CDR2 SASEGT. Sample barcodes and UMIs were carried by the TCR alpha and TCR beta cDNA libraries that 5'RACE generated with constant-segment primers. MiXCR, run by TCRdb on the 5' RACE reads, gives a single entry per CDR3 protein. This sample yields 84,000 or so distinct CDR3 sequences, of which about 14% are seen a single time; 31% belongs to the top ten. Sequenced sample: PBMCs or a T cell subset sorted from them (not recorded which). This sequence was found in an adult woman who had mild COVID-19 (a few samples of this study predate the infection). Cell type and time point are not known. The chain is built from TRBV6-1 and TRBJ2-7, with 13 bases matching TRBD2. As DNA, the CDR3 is TGTGCCAGCACCCCGACTAGCGGGGGGTACGATACCTACGAGCAGTACTTC. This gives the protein CASTPTSGGYDTYEQYF.